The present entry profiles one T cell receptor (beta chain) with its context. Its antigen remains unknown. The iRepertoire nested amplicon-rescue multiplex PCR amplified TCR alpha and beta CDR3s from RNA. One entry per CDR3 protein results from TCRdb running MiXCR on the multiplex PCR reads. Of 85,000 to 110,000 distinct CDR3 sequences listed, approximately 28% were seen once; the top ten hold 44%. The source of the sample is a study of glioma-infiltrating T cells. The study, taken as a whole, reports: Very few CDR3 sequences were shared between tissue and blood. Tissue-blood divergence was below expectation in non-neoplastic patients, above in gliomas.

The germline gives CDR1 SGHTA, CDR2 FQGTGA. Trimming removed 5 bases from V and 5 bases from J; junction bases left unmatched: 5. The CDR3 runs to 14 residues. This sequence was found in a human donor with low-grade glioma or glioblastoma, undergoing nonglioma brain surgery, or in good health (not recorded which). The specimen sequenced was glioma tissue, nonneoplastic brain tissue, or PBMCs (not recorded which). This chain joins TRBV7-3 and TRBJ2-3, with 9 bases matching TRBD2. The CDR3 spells CASSPGLAEDTQYF. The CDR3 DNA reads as TGTGCCAGCAGCCCGGGACTAGCCGAAGATACGCAGTATTTT.